The text below deals with one T cell receptor beta chain. The germline gives CDR1 KGHSH, CDR2 LQKENI. Unmatched junction bases numbered 5, after V lost 4 bases and J lost 7 bases. The CDR3 is 14 amino acids. This sample is part of a study of blood T cell repertoires in COVID-19. Across over 20 US areas, participants ranged in age from about 18 to 90 years. Produced via immunoSEQ multiplex PCR; TCRdb's table is partial and in-frame only. The sample lists 100,000 to 150,000 clones, roughly 80% occurring once. The TCR sequence derives from a man aged 40-50 years with acute COVID-19. The chain is built from TRBV18 and TRBJ2-4; TRBD1 agrees at 9 bases. The sample was PBMCs or T cells enriched from blood (not recorded which). In nucleotides, the CDR3 is TGTGCCAGCTCACGGGGGACAGGGAAGAACATTCAGTACTTC. It encodes CASSRGTGKNIQYF. Variable domain in full (rest from reference TRBV18 and TRBJ2-4): NAGVMQNPRHLVRRRGQEARLRCSPMKGHSHVYWYRQLPEEGLKFMVYLQKENIIDESGMPKERFSAEFPKEGPSILRIQQVVRGDSAAYFCASSRGTGKNIQYFGAGTRLSVL.